This T cell receptor beta chain was recorded in a study of chemoradiotherapy in HPV16-positive cancers. Measured with immunoSEQ multiplex PCR; TCRdb has only the in-frame clones, and not every one. The sample has several thousand clones; around 88% are singletons. This clone has only one observation. Antigen: not known. General observations from the study: In HPV16-positive patients, HPV-responsive T-cell expansion tracked better recurrence-free survival.

Samples were taken several times over chemoradiotherapy. Germline V gene data show CDR1 as SGHDT and CDR2 as YYEEEE. Deletions cut 9 bases from V and 7 bases from J, with 20 bases between. The length of the CDR3 is 15 residues. The sequences come from blood, collected from a patient who underwent chemoradiotherapy. The V and J genes are TRBV5-6 and TRBJ1-6, with TRBD1 as a possible D gene (5 bases). The clonotype originates from a human donor with HPV-associated anogenital cancer. Here the CDR3 DNA reads TGTGCCACGGGGGAAGGGGTTGAGCGGAATTCACCCCTCCACTTT. It encodes CATGEGVERNSPLHF.